Below, 19 T cell receptor beta chains from the same sample are listed, as sequenced in a study of identical twins. In TCRdb, the 5' RACE reads were re-called with MiXCR into one record per CDR3 protein. The sample lists a few hundred thousand distinct CDR3 sequences; over 9.5% were seen once. These data also formed part of another study, on yellow fever vaccine responses in identical twins.

Source material: memory (CD45RO+) T cells sorted from blood. Receptors were obtained from a woman between 18 and 29 years old in good health.

This clonotype was seen more than once but under ten times. The chain couples TRBV6-1 to TRBJ2-7; D is ambiguous. CDR3 length: 13 amino acids. Germline CDR1 MNHNS, CDR2 SASEGT. V was shortened by 3 bases and J by 6 bases, with 12 bases between the two germline ends. The DNA for the CDR3 is TGTGCCAGCAGTGAGACGGTTCGGGTCGAGCAGTACTTC. It specifies CASSETVRVEQYF.

This clonotype showed up many times. The chain links TRBV11-3 to TRBJ2-1, with 16 bases identical to TRBD2. The germline V gene encodes CDR1 SGHNT and CDR2 YENEEA. With V trimmed by 4 bases and J by 1 base, 4 bases remained unmatched. This CDR3 spans 18 amino acids. Here the CDR3 DNA reads TGTGCCAGCAGCTCGGGGACTAGCGGGGGGGAGTCCTACAATGAGCAGTTCTTC. As protein: CASSSGTSGGESYNEQFF.

There are a few counts of this clonotype. The chain recombines TRBV7-9 with TRBJ2-3; 10 bases fit TRBD2. The CDR3 has 15 residues. V was clipped by 5 bases and J by 2 bases; unmatched bases: 4. CDR1 is SEHNR and CDR2 is FQNEAQ in the germline V gene (reference sequence). The CDR3 is CASSRTSGLTDTQYF. For the CDR3, the DNA is TGTGCCAGCAGCAGGACTAGCGGCCTCACAGATACGCAGTATTTT.

The chain uses TRBV12-3 or TRBV12-4 and TRBJ2-1, with a tentative D call TRBD1 (6 bases). The CDR3 consists of 13 residues. V shed 6 bases and J shed 8 bases, with 14 bases lying between them. The CDR3 nucleotides are TGTGCCAGCAGCTCCCCAGGGGTGGATGAGCAGTTCTTC. Residues: CASSSPGVDEQFF.

In this sample, this clonotype turned up a few times. The V call is TRBV6-5, the J call TRBJ2-1, with TRBD2 identical over 8 bases. V gave up 9 bases and J gave up 12 bases; unmatched junction bases: 16. CDR3 length: 14 amino acids. Germline V gene data show CDR1 as MNHEY and CDR2 as SVGAGI. Here the CDR3 reads CASQVLGTSEAQFF. The CDR3 region has the DNA TGTGCCAGTCAAGTTCTAGGGACTAGTGAGGCGCAGTTCTTC.

The rearrangement links TRBV6-1 to TRBJ2-1; D perhaps matches TRBD2 (6 bases). CDR1 is MNHNS and CDR2 is SASEGT in the germline V gene. V shed 7 bases and J shed 5 bases, with 15 bases lying between them. The CDR3 is made up of 14 amino acids. CDR3 DNA sequence: TGTGCCAGCATGTCCGGAGGGCCCCACAATGAGCAGTTCTTC. Translated: CASMSGGPHNEQFF.

The gene calls are TRBV7-9 and TRBJ1-3; D not resolved. CDR3 size: 13 residues. The ends were cut back, 5 bases at V and 4 bases at J, with 9 bases in the middle. Germline V CDR1 and CDR2: SEHNR, FQNEAQ (reference sequence). The CDR3 DNA reads as TGTGCCAGCAGCAAACCCCCGGGAAACACCATATATTTT. Encoded protein: CASSKPPGNTIYF. The full variable domain, rest sourced from reference TRBV7-9 and TRBJ1-3, is DTGVSQNPRHKITKRGQNVTFRCDPISEHNRLYWYRQTLGQGPEFLTYFQNEAQLEKSRLLSDRFSAERPKGSFSTLEIQRTEQGDSAMYLCASSKPPGNTIYFGEGSWLTVV.

This clonotype was counted between two and nine times. Here the CDR3 reads CASSLSRKALYEQYF. DNA for the CDR3: TGTGCCAGCAGCTTAAGCCGCAAGGCTCTCTACGAGCAGTACTTC. This chain joins TRBV7-2 and TRBJ2-7; the D is unclear. The CDR3 length is 15 residues. The V gene's germline CDR1 is SGHTA and CDR2 FQGNSA. The V gene lost 2 bases and the J gene lost 3 bases, with 14 bases spanning the gap.

In its sample, this clonotype was seen a few times. The V and J genes are TRBV5-6 and TRBJ2-3; TRBD1 matches at 7 bases. The V segment lost 4 bases and the J segment 4 bases; nucleotides outside the gene matches: 12. CDR1 SGHDT and CDR2 YYEEEE come from the germline V gene. The length of the CDR3 is 16 residues. The CDR3 DNA is TGTGCCAGCAGCAGAAGCGCCAGACAGGGCGCAGATACGCAGTATTTT. This gives the protein CASSRSARQGADTQYF.

The chain joins TRBV2 to TRBJ2-5, with unresolved D. The CDR3 runs to 13 residues. Germline lookup yields CDR1 SNHLY and CDR2 FYNNEI. The V gene lost 8 bases and the J gene lost 3 bases, with 13 bases spanning the gap. The CDR3, as DNA: TGTGCCAGCTGCACCAGACGAGAAGAGACCCAGTACTTC. This encodes CASCTRREETQYF.

This clonotype was found a few times. The chain joins TRBV7-6 to TRBJ2-7, with TRBD2 matching 10 bases. The junction had 8 bases not matched to a gene; V was cut back by 1 base and J by 5 bases. The CDR3 extends over 16 amino acids. Germline V gives CDR1 SGHVS, CDR2 FNYEAQ. The CDR3 reads CASSLGPASGSHEQYF. The CDR3 DNA reads TGTGCCAGCAGCTTAGGGCCGGCTAGCGGGAGCCACGAGCAGTACTTC.

This clonotype was counted many times. This chain uses TRBV20-1 with TRBJ2-5, with D unresolved. Trimming took off 3 bases at V and 4 bases at J, with 12 bases between the two ends. The CDR3 spans 13 residues. Per germline, CDR1 DFQATT and CDR2 SNEGSKA (reference sequence). DNA for the CDR3: TGCAGTGCTAGTATAGGGCAAGCAGAGACCCAGTACTTC. It codes for CSASIGQAETQYF.

The chain carries TRBV7-3 and TRBJ2-7; 11 positions match TRBD2. This CDR3 region has 14 residues. Germline trimming cut 7 bases from V and 0 bases from J; bases unmatched to any gene: 2. Germline CDR1 is SGHTA and CDR2 is FQGTGA. In DNA, the CDR3 is TGTGCCAGCAATAGCGGGGGGGCCTCCTACGAGCAGTACTTC. Its translation is CASNSGGASYEQYF.

The sample holds many counts of this clonotype. This sequence joins TRBV5-6 and TRBJ2-7; 14 bases are shared with TRBD2. The germline V gene encodes CDR1 SGHDT and CDR2 YYEEEE. CDR3 length: 17 residues. V was pared by 2 bases and J by 6 bases, with 10 bases of the junction left unmatched. The CDR3 protein is CASSLIPGTSGSGEQYF. CDR3 nucleotide sequence: TGTGCCAGCAGCTTAATACCCGGGACTAGCGGGAGTGGCGAGCAGTACTTC.

This clonotype has only a few counts. The J gene is TRBJ2-1, the V gene TRBV28; 14 bases fit TRBD2. V lost 3 bases to trimming and J lost 10 bases; unmatched junction nucleotides: 5. Germline CDR1 and CDR2: MDHEN and SYDVKM. This CDR3 is built from 15 residues. The CDR3 loop is CASSLTSGGAREQFF. In DNA form, the CDR3 reads TGTGCCAGCAGTTTGACTAGCGGGGGGGCACGCGAGCAGTTCTTC.

This clonotype was picked up a small number of times. The chain couples TRBV7-2 to TRBJ2-7; 9 nucleotides align to TRBD1. Germline CDR1 is SGHTA and CDR2 is FQGNSA. The junction had 3 bases not matched to a gene; V was cut back by 2 bases and J by 4 bases. This CDR3 is built from 14 residues. The CDR3 sequence is CASSLKTGGYEQYF. CDR3 DNA sequence: TGTGCCAGCAGCTTAAAGACAGGGGGTTACGAGCAGTACTTC.

The genes are TRBV24-1 and TRBJ2-1; D uncertain. Germline CDR1 and CDR2: KGHDR and SFDVKD. Trimming pared 1 base from V and 0 bases from J, leaving 12 bases between. CDR3 size: 17 residues. The CDR3 here is CATSDFRTHSSYNEQFF. As DNA, the CDR3 is TGTGCCACCAGTGATTTTCGGACCCATAGCTCCTACAATGAGCAGTTCTTC.

This clonotype was seen at least ten times. This rearrangement joins TRBV7-9 to TRBJ2-1; TRBD2 might be the D (7 bases). Trimming cost V 5 bases and J 8 bases, with 19 bases left between them. The CDR3 has 15 residues. CDR1 and CDR2 (germline): SEHNR, FQNEAQ (reference sequence). CDR3 bases: TGTGCCAGCAGCCCTCGGAGGGGGGGATCCGATGAGCAGTTCTTC. Its protein is CASSPRRGGSDEQFF.

The CDR3 here is CASSRDETQYF. In DNA form, the CDR3 reads TGTGCCAGCAGTAGGGATGAGACCCAGTACTTC. The J gene is TRBJ2-5, the V gene TRBV6-5, with D uncertain. Germline values: CDR1 MNHEY, CDR2 SVGAGI. V was clipped by 5 bases and J by 5 bases, with 6 bases between them. The CDR3 contains 11 residues.